This T cell receptor beta chain came from a study of vaccination and CD4 T cells after COVID-19. Study in general: Samples from a few convalescent patients were taken at day 14 and days 161 to 241 post-vaccination.

V shed 0 bases and J shed 3 bases, with 14 bases lying between them. Germline V gives CDR1 LNHNV, CDR2 YYDKDF (reference sequence). The CDR3 loop spans 16 amino acids. An Oncomine TCR Beta short-read assay was used to sequence the DNA from cultured CD4+ T cells. TCRdb independently ran MiXCR on the PCR reads; one entry per CDR3 protein. In the table there are about 26,000 distinct CDR3 sequences, approximately 41% of which are singletons. This clonotype was seen more than once but under ten times. Its antigen is still unknown. Specified time point: late sampling 161 to 241 days after vaccination in a few convalescent patients. The sample's treatment: approximately 9-day PBMC culture with coronavirus spike peptide pools or control peptides (ViraFEST assay).

The sequencing used CD4+ T cells from blood, cultured in vitro, collected about 7 months after SARS-CoV-2 vaccination. The chain links TRBV15 to TRBJ1-1, with a possible D match to TRBD1 (6 bases). The TCR was taken from a human donor who had recovered from COVID-19. This chain's CDR3 is CATSRDRRGRDTEAFF. As DNA, the CDR3 is TGTGCCACCAGCAGAGATCGAAGGGGGAGGGACACTGAAGCTTTCTTT.